Sequencing of this T cell receptor (beta chain) was carried out in a study of blood T cells in healthy people across ages. Roughly 10 milliliters of peripheral blood were drawn from each donor. The study, taken as a whole, reports: Shifts in expanded clonotypes may have been confounded by donor CMV status, which was unknown. Calculation of diversity from one million T cells yielded estimates considered to be underestimates.

This clonotype was seen more than once but under ten times. Its specificity is not known. Trimming removed 0 bases at V and 1 base at J, with 6 bases between. The germline V gene encodes CDR1 DFQATT and CDR2 SNEGSKA (reference sequence). This CDR3 comprises 14 residues. A second PCR of roughly 7 to 11 cycles used a sample-barcoded 5' primer and a J-beta primer mix. TCRdb re-called the 5' RACE reads with MiXCR, one entry per CDR3 protein. The sample lists about 720,000 distinct CDR3 sequences, approximately 25% occurring once. Another study also made use of these data, one on T cells of mothers and their children. That paper adds: The output of TCR recombination is shaped by thymic selection similarly in related and unrelated pairs.

This clonotype was sampled from a boy aged 10-17 years in good health. Sequenced material: blood. The genes are TRBV20-1 and TRBJ2-2; D is undetermined. DNA of the CDR3: TGCAGTGCTAGAGATTTCCGGAACACCGGGGAGCTGTTTTTT. Translating gives CSARDFRNTGELFF.